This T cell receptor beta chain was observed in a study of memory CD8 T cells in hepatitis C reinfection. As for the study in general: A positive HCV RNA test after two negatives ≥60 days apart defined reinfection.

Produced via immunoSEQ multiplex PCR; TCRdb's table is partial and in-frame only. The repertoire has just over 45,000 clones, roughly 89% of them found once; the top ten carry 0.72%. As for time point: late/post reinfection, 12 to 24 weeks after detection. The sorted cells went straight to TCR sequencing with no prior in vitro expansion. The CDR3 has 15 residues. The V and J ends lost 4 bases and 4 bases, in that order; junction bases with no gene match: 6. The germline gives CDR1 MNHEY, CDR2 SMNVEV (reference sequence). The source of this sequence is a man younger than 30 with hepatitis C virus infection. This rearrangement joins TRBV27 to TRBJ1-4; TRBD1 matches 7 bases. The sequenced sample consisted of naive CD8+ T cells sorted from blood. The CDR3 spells CASSWGTADNEKLFF. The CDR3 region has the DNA TGTGCCAGCAGTTGGGGGACAGCCGATAATGAAAAACTGTTTTTT.